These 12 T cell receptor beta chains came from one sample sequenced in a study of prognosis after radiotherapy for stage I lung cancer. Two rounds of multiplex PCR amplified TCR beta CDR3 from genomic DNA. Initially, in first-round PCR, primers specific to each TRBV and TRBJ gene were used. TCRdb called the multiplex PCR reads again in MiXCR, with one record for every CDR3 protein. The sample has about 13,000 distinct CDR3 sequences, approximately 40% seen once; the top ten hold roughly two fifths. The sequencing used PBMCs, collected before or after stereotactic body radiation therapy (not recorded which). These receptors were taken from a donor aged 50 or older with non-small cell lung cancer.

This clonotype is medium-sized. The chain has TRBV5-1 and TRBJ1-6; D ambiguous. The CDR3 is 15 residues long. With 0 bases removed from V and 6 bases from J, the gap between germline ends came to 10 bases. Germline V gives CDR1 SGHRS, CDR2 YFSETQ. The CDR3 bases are TGCGCCAGCAGCTTGGACTTCTCGAGTAATTCACCCCTCCACTTT. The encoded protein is CASSLDFSSNSPLHF. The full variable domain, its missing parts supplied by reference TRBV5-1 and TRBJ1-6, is KAGVTQTPRYLIKTRGQQVTLSCSPISGHRSVSWYQQTPGQGLQFLFEYFSETQRNKGNFPGRFSGRQFSNSRSEMNVSTLELGDSALYLCASSLDFSSNSPLHFGNGTRLTVT.

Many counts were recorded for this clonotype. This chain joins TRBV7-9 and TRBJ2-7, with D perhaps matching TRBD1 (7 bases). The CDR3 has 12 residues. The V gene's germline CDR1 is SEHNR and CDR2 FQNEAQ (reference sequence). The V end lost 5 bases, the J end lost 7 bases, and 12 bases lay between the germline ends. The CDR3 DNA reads TGTGCCAGCAGCCGACAGGGAGGAGAGCAGTACTTC. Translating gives CASSRQGGEQYF.

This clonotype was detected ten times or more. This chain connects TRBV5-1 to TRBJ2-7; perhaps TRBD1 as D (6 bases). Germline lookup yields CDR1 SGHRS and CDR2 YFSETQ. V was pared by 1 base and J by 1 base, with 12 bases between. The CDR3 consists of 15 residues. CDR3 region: CASSLQGIGSYEQYF. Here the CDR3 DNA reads TGCGCCAGCAGCTTGCAGGGGATTGGATCCTACGAGCAGTACTTC.

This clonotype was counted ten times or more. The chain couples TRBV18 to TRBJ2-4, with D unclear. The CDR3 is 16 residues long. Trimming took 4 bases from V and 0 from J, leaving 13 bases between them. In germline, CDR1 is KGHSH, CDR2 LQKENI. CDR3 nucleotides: TGTGCCAGCTCACAATGGAGTACCTTAGCCAAAAACATTCAGTACTTC. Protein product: CASSQWSTLAKNIQYF.

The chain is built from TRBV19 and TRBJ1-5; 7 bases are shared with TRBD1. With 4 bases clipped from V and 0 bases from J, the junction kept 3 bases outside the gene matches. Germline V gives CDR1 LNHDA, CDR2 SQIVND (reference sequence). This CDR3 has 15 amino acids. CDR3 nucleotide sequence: TGTGCCAGTAGTAGGGACAGTTATAGCAATCAGCCCCAGCATTTT. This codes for CASSRDSYSNQPQHF.

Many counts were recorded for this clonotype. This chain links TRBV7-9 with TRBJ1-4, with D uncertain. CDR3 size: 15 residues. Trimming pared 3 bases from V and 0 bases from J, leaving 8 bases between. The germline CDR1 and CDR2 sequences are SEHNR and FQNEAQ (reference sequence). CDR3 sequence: CASSLTSATNEKLFF. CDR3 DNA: TGTGCCAGCAGCTTGACGTCCGCAACTAATGAAAAACTGTTTTTT.

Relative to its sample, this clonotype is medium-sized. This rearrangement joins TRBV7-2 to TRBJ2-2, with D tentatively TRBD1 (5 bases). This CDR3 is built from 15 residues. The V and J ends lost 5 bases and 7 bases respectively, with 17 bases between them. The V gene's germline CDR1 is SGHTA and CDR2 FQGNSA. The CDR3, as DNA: TGTGCCAGCAGCCCGACCCGCAGGGAAGGCGGGGAGCTGTTTTTT. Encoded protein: CASSPTRREGGELFF.

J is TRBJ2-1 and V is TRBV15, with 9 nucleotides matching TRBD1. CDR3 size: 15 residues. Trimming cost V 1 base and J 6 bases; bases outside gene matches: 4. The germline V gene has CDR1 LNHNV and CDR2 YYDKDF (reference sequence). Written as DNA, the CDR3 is TGTGCCACCAGCAGAGCGGGACAGGGACCCAATGAGCAGTTCTTC. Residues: CATSRAGQGPNEQFF.

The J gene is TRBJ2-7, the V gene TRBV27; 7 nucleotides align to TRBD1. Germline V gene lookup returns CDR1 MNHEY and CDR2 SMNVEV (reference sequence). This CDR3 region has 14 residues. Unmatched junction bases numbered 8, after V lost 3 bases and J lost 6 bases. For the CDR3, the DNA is TGTGCCAGCAGTTTGTACTCAGGGGGTACCGAGCAGTACTTC. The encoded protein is CASSLYSGGTEQYF.

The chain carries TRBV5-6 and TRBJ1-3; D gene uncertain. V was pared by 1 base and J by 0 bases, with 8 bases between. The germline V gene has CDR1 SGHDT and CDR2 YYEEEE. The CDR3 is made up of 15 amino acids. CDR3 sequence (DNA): TGTGCCAGCAGCTTGTACAGAAACTCTGGAAACACCATATATTTT. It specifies CASSLYRNSGNTIYF.

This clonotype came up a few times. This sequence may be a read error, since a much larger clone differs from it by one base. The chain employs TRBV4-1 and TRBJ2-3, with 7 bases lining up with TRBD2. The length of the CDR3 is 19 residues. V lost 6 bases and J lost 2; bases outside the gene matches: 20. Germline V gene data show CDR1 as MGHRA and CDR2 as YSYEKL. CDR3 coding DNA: TGCGCCAGCAGTCGTTCAGTTGGGAGGGAGGACCGTAACACAGATACGCAGTATTTT. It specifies CASSRSVGREDRNTDTQYF.

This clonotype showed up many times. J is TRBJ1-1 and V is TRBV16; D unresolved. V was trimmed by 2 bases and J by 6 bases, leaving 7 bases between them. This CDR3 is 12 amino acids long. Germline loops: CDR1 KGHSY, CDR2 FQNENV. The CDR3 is CASSQGTAEAFF. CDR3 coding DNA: TGTGCCAGCAGCCAAGGAACGGCTGAAGCTTTCTTT.